This TCR beta chain comes out of a study of T cells in Graves' hyperthyroidism and ophthalmopathy. Study-level results: Most thyroid clonotypes with frequency above 0.001 were detected in blood.

Uncontrolled infection, other autoimmune disease, pregnancy and lactation each barred patients from inclusion. The PBMCs had their origin in 8.5 to 10 ml of fresh peripheral blood. Amplification yielded TCR beta CDR3 regions, with RNA transcripts as the source. Researchers ran a first-round RT-PCR on the TCR CDR3 using the HTBI primer set. Using its own MiXCR run on the multiplex PCR reads, TCRdb lists one record per CDR3 protein. The table includes over 500,000 distinct CDR3 sequences, about 16% detected once. Only a few counts were recorded for this clonotype. The antigen is undetermined. Germline V gene data show CDR1 as SGDLS and CDR2 as YYNGEE. There are 14 residues in the CDR3. Trimming stripped 0 bases from V and 5 bases from J, with 11 bases between.

The gene calls are TRBV9 and TRBJ1-2; D gene ambiguous. The clonotype originates from a woman aged 25 to 39 with Graves' ophthalmopathy. The sample comprised blood. CDR3 nucleotide sequence: TGTGCCAGCAGCGTAGGCAATACCCAATATGGCTACACCTTC. Translation: CASSVGNTQYGYTF.